This T cell receptor (beta chain) was documented in a study of blood T cell repertoires in COVID-19. The data were produced by immunoSEQ multiplex PCR, yet TCRdb's version contains in-frame clones alone and is incomplete. The table shows about 140,000 clones, with around 85% occurring only once. V was trimmed by 5 bases and J by 2 bases, leaving 12 bases between them. The CDR3 extends over 14 amino acids. CDR1 is LNHDA and CDR2 is SQIVND in the germline V gene (reference sequence). J is TRBJ2-5 and V is TRBV19, with D perhaps matching TRBD1 (6 bases). Sequencing used peripheral blood. The receptor was isolated from a human donor in a cohort sampled during active COVID-19. The CDR3 DNA is TGTGCCAGTAGTCAACAGGGCCCTCAAGAGACCCAGTACTTC. Its translation: CASSQQGPQETQYF.